What follows are 22 T cell receptor beta chains derived from one specimen sequenced in a study of shared clonotypes between healthy human individuals. Method: immunoSEQ multiplex PCR; TCRdb's copy keeps in-frame clones and lacks some. The sample has approximately 700,000 clones, about 80% seen once; the top ten hold about 1.8%. The sample consisted of memory CD4+ T cells sorted from blood. As to subset: CD45RA-negative fraction. All receptors come from a woman in her thirties in good health.

The chain uses TRBV30 and TRBJ2-1; no definite D call. Between the trimmed V and J ends, which lost 4 bases and 6 bases, there was a span of 10 bases. In germline, CDR1 is GTSNPN, CDR2 SVGIG (reference sequence). This CDR3 has 12 residues. The CDR3 nucleotides read TGTGCCTGGACAAGACTTCTCAATGAGCAGTTCTTC. Encoded protein: CAWTRLLNEQFF.

The chain employs TRBV28 and TRBJ1-1; D gene ambiguous. The germline gives CDR1 MDHEN, CDR2 SYDVKM. With 7 bases removed from V and 6 bases from J, the gap between germline ends came to 15 bases. The CDR3 extends over 13 amino acids. The CDR3 DNA reads TGTGCCAGCACCCATCGCCAGGCGGCTGAAGCTTTCTTT. Residues: CASTHRQAAEAFF. Drawing the rest from reference TRBV28 and TRBJ1-1, the complete variable domain is DVKVTQSSRYLVKRTGEKVFLECVQDMDHENMFWYRQDPGLGLRLIYFSYDVKMKEKGDIPEGYSVSREKKERFSLILESASTNQTSMYLCASTHRQAAEAFFGQGTRLTVV.

This clone was seen only a few times. The CDR3 DNA reads TGTGCCAGCCAGGAGACGACCAACACTGAAGCTTTCTTT. The encoded protein is CASQETTNTEAFF. This chain links TRBV5-4 with TRBJ1-1; D is unresolved. Trimming took off 7 bases at V and 2 bases at J, with 12 bases between the two ends. This CDR3 has 13 amino acids. Germline V CDR1 and CDR2: SGHNT, YYREEE (reference sequence).

This clone appeared a single time. The V gene is TRBV28, the J gene TRBJ2-7, with D perhaps TRBD1 or TRBD2 (5 bases each). Germline CDR1 is MDHEN and CDR2 is SYDVKM. This CDR3 spans 12 amino acids. V lost 8 bases and J 1 base, leaving 9 bases between the germline ends. The CDR3 region has the DNA TGTGCCAGCGGGACGGAATCCTACGAGCAGTACTTC. It codes for CASGTESYEQYF.

This CDR3 is CASSSSDSQQYF. Here the CDR3 DNA reads TGTGCCAGCAGTTCCTCGGACTCCCAGCAGTACTTC. The chain couples TRBV6-6 to TRBJ2-7; a weak D match, TRBD2 (5 bases). Germline V CDR1 and CDR2: MNHNY, SVGAGI (reference sequence). V dropped 4 bases and J dropped 8 bases, with 12 bases sitting between them. CDR3 length: 12 residues.

To note about this clone: The sample carries other DNA sequences with the same CDR3. This chain connects TRBV2 to TRBJ2-5; TRBD1 agrees at 9 bases. Germline lookup yields CDR1 SNHLY and CDR2 FYNNEI. Losses at the gene ends were 1 base for V and 1 base for J; bases not matched to a gene: 1. There are 15 residues in the CDR3. The CDR3 DNA sequence: TGTGCCAGCAGTGAAGAGGGACAGGGCCAAGAGACCCAGTACTTC. It encodes CASSEEGQGQETQYF.

V gene TRBV5-1 combines with J gene TRBJ2-6, with 9 bases matching TRBD1. CDR1 SGHRS and CDR2 YFSETQ come from the germline V gene. The CDR3 has 17 residues. Losses at the gene ends were 3 bases for V and 2 bases for J; bases not matched to a gene: 6. This chain's CDR3 is CASSSGTGPTGANVLTF. The CDR3 coding sequence is TGCGCCAGCAGCTCCGGGACAGGGCCGACTGGGGCCAACGTCCTGACTTTC.

This chain joins TRBV6-5 and TRBJ1-1, with 8 bases matching TRBD1. The V gene end was trimmed by 5 bases and the J gene end by 4 bases; junction bases not matched to a gene: 9. Germline-derived CDR1 and CDR2 are MNHEY and SVGAGI. The length of the CDR3 is 15 residues. CDR3 protein: CASSPGTGLLTEAFF. The CDR3 DNA is TGTGCCAGCAGTCCCGGGACAGGCCTCCTCACTGAAGCTTTCTTT.

A remark on this clone: Other DNA sequences in this sample translate to the same CDR3. The V call is TRBV5-1, the J call TRBJ1-5, with a weak D call TRBD1 (6 bases). The V end was cut by 4 bases, the J end by 6 bases, with 11 bases between. This CDR3 has 13 amino acids. From germline, CDR1 is SGHRS and CDR2 YFSETQ. The CDR3 coding sequence is TGCGCCAGCAGCAGAACAGGGTCTCAGCCCCAGCATTTT. Residues: CASSRTGSQPQHF.

V is TRBV5-1 and J is TRBJ1-3, with D possibly being TRBD1 (5 bases). This CDR3 is built from 15 residues. In germline, CDR1 is SGHRS, CDR2 YFSETQ. V was cut by 4 bases and J by 1 base, with 12 bases left in between. CDR3 amino acids: CASSAGQGSGNTIYF. The CDR3 DNA sequence: TGCGCCAGCAGCGCCGGTCAGGGATCTGGAAACACCATATATTTT.

Concerning this clone: A read error may be the cause here, since a much bigger clone is one base away. This sample includes further DNA sequences coding for the same CDR3. The chain uses TRBV4-1 and TRBJ1-5, with D unresolved. The length of the CDR3 is 14 residues. Trimming cost V 0 bases and J 1 base, with 4 bases left between them. Germline V CDR1 and CDR2: MGHRA, YSYEKL. The CDR3 reads CASSQDPSNQPQHF. In nucleotides, the CDR3 is TGCGCCAGCAGCCAAGATCCAAGCAATCAGCCCCAGCATTTT.

This chain links TRBV7-9 with TRBJ2-7; D ambiguous. V was shortened by 4 bases and J by 5 bases, with 6 bases between the two germline ends. Per germline, CDR1 SEHNR and CDR2 FQNEAQ (reference sequence). The CDR3 sequence is 11 residues long. The CDR3 loop is CASSSFDEQYF. CDR3 DNA: TGTGCCAGCAGCTCCTTCGACGAGCAGTACTTC.

The CDR3 nucleotides are TGTGCCAGCTCGAAAGGTGGGGCCTACGAGCAGTACTTC. It specifies CASSKGGAYEQYF. The V call is TRBV5-4, the J call TRBJ2-7; no definite D call. The ends were cut back, 7 bases at V and 2 bases at J, with 13 bases in the middle. The germline gives CDR1 SGHNT, CDR2 YYREEE (reference sequence). The CDR3 is 13 residues long.

The genes are TRBV27 and TRBJ1-2; weak D call: TRBD1 (5 bases). Germline values: CDR1 MNHEY, CDR2 SMNVEV (reference sequence). The CDR3 totals 18 residues. Trimming stripped 2 bases from V and 1 base from J, with 20 bases between. The CDR3 reads CASSLKGPYQGLNYGYTF. The CDR3, as DNA: TGTGCCAGCAGTTTAAAAGGCCCCTACCAGGGCCTTAACTATGGCTACACCTTC.

This clone showed up just a few times. CDR3 amino acids: CASSYRVEAFF. The CDR3, as DNA: TGTGCCAGCAGTTATAGGGTTGAAGCTTTCTTT. The chain joins TRBV6-5 to TRBJ1-1; no clear D gene. The CDR3 is 11 amino acids. Trimming left V 3 bases short and J 7 bases short, with 6 bases between. Germline-derived CDR1 and CDR2 are MNHEY and SVGAGI.

Worth noting for this clone: Additional DNA sequences in this sample encode the identical CDR3. V is TRBV5-1 and J is TRBJ1-1; D is undetermined. Per germline, CDR1 SGHRS and CDR2 YFSETQ. The CDR3 contains 14 residues. With 0 bases removed from V and 1 base from J, the gap between germline ends came to 7 bases. CDR3 loop: CASSLVASNTEAFF. CDR3 DNA sequence: TGCGCCAGCAGCTTGGTTGCTTCGAACACTGAAGCTTTCTTT. The entire variable domain, with the rest obtained from reference TRBV5-1 and TRBJ1-1, is as follows: KAGVTQTPRYLIKTRGQQVTLSCSPISGHRSVSWYQQTPGQGLQFLFEYFSETQRNKGNFPGRFSGRQFSNSRSEMNVSTLELGDSALYLCASSLVASNTEAFFGQGTRLTVV.

This clone has a handful of counts. The genes are TRBV2 and TRBJ2-7; D is unclear. The length of the CDR3 is 12 residues. Trimming removed 8 bases at V and 1 base at J, with 9 bases between. Germline V gives CDR1 SNHLY, CDR2 FYNNEI. CDR3 protein: CASVTVSYEQYF. The CDR3 nucleotides are TGTGCCAGCGTCACAGTTTCCTACGAGCAGTACTTC.

This clone was picked up a small number of times. Other DNA sequences within the sample encode an identical CDR3. The rearrangement joins TRBV18 to TRBJ1-1; D uncertain. Deletions cut 8 bases from V and 0 bases from J, with 10 bases between. Germline V lookup: CDR1 KGHSH, CDR2 LQKENI. This CDR3 is built from 13 residues. This CDR3 is CASRPTLNTEAFF. The CDR3 DNA is TGTGCCAGCCGACCGACGTTGAACACTGAAGCTTTCTTT.

DNA of the CDR3: TGCGCCAGCAGCTTGCGGGAGGGCTGGGTGAGAGAGACCCAGTACTTC. This gives the protein CASSLREGWVRETQYF. This chain links TRBV5-1 with TRBJ2-5; 8 bases are a match to TRBD2. Germline CDR1 reads SGHRS; CDR2 reads YFSETQ. This CDR3 has 16 amino acids. J lost 4 bases, V lost 1 base, and 9 bases had no gene match.

As concerns this clone: Distinct nucleotide sequences in the sample also encode this CDR3. This chain joins TRBV29-1 and TRBJ1-4; TRBD1 matches 7 bases. The V segment lost 6 bases and the J segment 6 bases; nucleotides outside the gene matches: 4. Germline assignment: CDR1 SQVTM and CDR2 ANQGSEA. This CDR3 is built from 12 residues. In DNA form, the CDR3 reads TGCAGCGTCAGGGGGGGGGATGAAAAACTGTTTTTT. It translates to CSVRGGDEKLFF.

The gene calls are TRBV4-2 and TRBJ2-5, with 9 bases fitting TRBD2. The germline V gene encodes CDR1 LGHNA and CDR2 YNFKEQ. The CDR3 is 16 amino acids. Losses at the gene ends were 1 base for V and 2 bases for J; bases not matched to a gene: 5. CDR3 sequence reads: CASSQGGSGRQETQYF. CDR3 DNA: TGTGCCAGCAGCCAAGGGGGAAGCGGGAGGCAAGAGACCCAGTACTTC.

V and J are TRBV29-1 and TRBJ2-2; 7 nucleotides align to TRBD2. The V and J ends lost 1 base and 1 base, in that order; junction bases with no gene match: 3. This CDR3 contains 15 residues. CDR1 and CDR2 (germline): SQVTM, ANQGSEA. CDR3 nucleotide sequence: TGCAGCGTTGAAGGGGGCGGGAGGAACACCGGGGAGCTGTTTTTT. The encoded protein is CSVEGGGRNTGELFF.